This T cell receptor beta chain was captured by sequencing in a study of TIL therapy for anti-PD-1-resistant metastatic lung cancer. Study findings and constraints: The baseline peripheral repertoire was partially replaced by infused TIL clonotypes that later decayed.

A word on this clone: Its antigen is still unknown.

Time point in this sample: pre-treatment sample, taken before nivolumab and TIL therapy. CDR1 is SEHNR and CDR2 is FQNEAQ in the germline V gene (reference sequence). The CDR3 consists of 13 residues. V was clipped by 3 bases and J by 1 base, with 6 bases between them. This was the immunoSEQ v3 assay. Only in-frame clones appear in the TCRdb table, and some are missing; sequencing was by immunoSEQ multiplex PCR. The data show some 52,000 clones, around 79% seen once. The sample in question was blood, obtained at baseline. The source of this sequence is a woman between 25 and 85 years old with non-small cell lung cancer. This chain links TRBV7-9 with TRBJ1-1, with D hard to call. This chain's CDR3 is CASSFPGNTEAFF. The DNA of the CDR3 is TGTGCCAGCAGCTTTCCCGGGAACACTGAAGCTTTCTTT. The whole variable domain, filled in from reference TRBV7-9 and TRBJ1-1, reads DTGVSQNPRHKITKRGQNVTFRCDPISEHNRLYWYRQTLGQGPEFLTYFQNEAQLEKSRLLSDRFSAERPKGSFSTLEIQRTEQGDSAMYLCASSFPGNTEAFFGQGTRLTVV.